These 29 T cell receptor beta chains were all obtained from the same sample, sequenced in a study of OX40 agonist ivuxolimab in advanced cancers. Assay: immunoSEQ multiplex PCR; the TCRdb copy retains only in-frame clones and omits some. The sample shows roughly 64,000 clones, 87% of them seen only once. Sequencing used CD4+ or CD8+ T cells sorted from blood, obtained in a trial of the OX40 agonist ivuxolimab. The receptors were gathered from an adult with an advanced solid tumor such as melanoma, head and neck, liver or kidney cancer.

A few counts support this clone. The chain carries TRBV10-3 and TRBJ2-1; 13 positions agree with TRBD2. Trimming removed 10 bases from V and 4 bases from J; junction bases left unmatched: 7. This CDR3 comprises 15 residues. Germline loops: CDR1 ENHRY, CDR2 SYGVKD. CDR3 in DNA: TGTGCCAGCGCTCCGGGACTAGCGGGATACAATGAGCAGTTCTTC. This encodes CASAPGLAGYNEQFF.

This clone was detected once. The chain combines TRBV5-1 with TRBJ1-4; 12 bases agree with TRBD1. The CDR3 totals 20 residues. Per the germline V gene, CDR1 is SGHRS and CDR2 is YFSETQ. The V gene end was trimmed by 6 bases and the J gene end by 3 bases; junction bases not matched to a gene: 18. The CDR3 bases are TGCGCCAGCACCCTGGGGCGGGACAGGGGGCTGGAAATTGCTAATGAAAAACTGTTTTTT. Its protein is CASTLGRDRGLEIANEKLFF.

This chain joins TRBV6-6 and TRBJ1-5; possible D gene TRBD1, 5 bases. The CDR3 has 15 residues. CDR1 and CDR2 (germline): MNHNY, SVGAGI (reference sequence). V shed 5 bases and J shed 2 bases, with 13 bases lying between them. The CDR3: CASSPLQGGNQPQHF. The CDR3 coding sequence is TGTGCCAGCAGTCCACTCCAGGGTGGCAATCAGCCCCAGCATTTT.

The chain combines TRBV19 with TRBJ1-1, with 7 bases fitting TRBD1. This CDR3 is built from 15 residues. J was trimmed by 5 bases and V by 4 bases; bases with no gene match: 10. Germline V gene sequence: CDR1 LNHDA, CDR2 SQIVND (reference sequence). The DNA for the CDR3 is TGTGCCAGTAGTAGCGGGGACAGCCTCGGGACTGAAGCTTTCTTT. It codes for CASSSGDSLGTEAFF.

The rearrangement joins TRBV15 to TRBJ2-3; 7 bases are a match to TRBD2. This CDR3 has 15 residues. The J segment lost 3 bases and the V segment lost 1 base, leaving 4 bases of the junction unmatched. Germline V gives CDR1 LNHNV, CDR2 YYDKDF (reference sequence). The CDR3 region is CATSRGGSGTDTQYF. CDR3 coding DNA: TGTGCCACCAGCAGAGGCGGGAGCGGGACAGATACGCAGTATTTT. Looking up the rest from reference TRBV15 and TRBJ2-3 gives the full variable domain: DAMVIQNPRYQVTQFGKPVTLSCSQTLNHNVMYWYQQKSSQAPKLLFHYYDKDFNNEADTPDNFQSRRPNTSFCFLDIRSPGLGDTAMYLCATSRGGSGTDTQYFGPGTRLTVL.

The J gene is TRBJ1-2, the V gene TRBV5-6, with D unclear. V was trimmed by 4 bases and J by 4 bases, leaving 17 bases between them. The germline gives CDR1 SGHDT, CDR2 YYEEEE. CDR3 size: 15 residues. Written as DNA, the CDR3 is TGTGCCAGCAGCCCGGAGCGGACCCGCGGCTATGGCTACACCTTC. Amino acid sequence: CASSPERTRGYGYTF.

J is TRBJ2-5 and V is TRBV11-2, with 7 bases identical to TRBD2. Germline values: CDR1 SGHAT, CDR2 FQNNGV. The CDR3 has 15 residues. The J segment lost 4 bases and the V segment lost 1 base, leaving 6 bases of the junction unmatched. CDR3 in DNA: TGTGCCAGCAGCTTAGCCAGCGGGGTGAGAGAGACCCAGTACTTC. Protein sequence: CASSLASGVRETQYF.

V gene TRBV6-5 combines with J gene TRBJ1-2; possible D gene TRBD1, 6 bases. Trimming stripped 2 bases from V and 0 bases from J, with 10 bases between. The CDR3 runs 15 residues. The germline gives CDR1 MNHEY, CDR2 SVGAGI. This CDR3 reads CASSYGGGPNYGYTF. In DNA form, the CDR3 reads TGTGCCAGCAGTTACGGGGGGGGGCCTAACTATGGCTACACCTTC.

This chain's CDR3 is CASSLAGFNTGELFF. CDR3 in DNA: TGTGCCAGCAGCTTGGCAGGGTTCAACACCGGGGAGCTGTTTTTT. J is TRBJ2-2 and V is TRBV5-8, with D perhaps TRBD1 (5 bases). Between the trimmed V and J ends, which lost 0 bases and 2 bases, there was a span of 8 bases. This CDR3 has 15 residues. Germline V gives CDR1 SGHTS, CDR2 YDEGEE.

This clone was found once. V gene TRBV19 combines with J gene TRBJ1-1; D may be TRBD1 (6 bases). Trimming pared 5 bases from V and 5 bases from J, leaving 15 bases between. CDR3 length: 14 amino acids. Germline V CDR1 and CDR2: LNHDA, SQIVND (reference sequence). The CDR3 DNA is TGTGCCAGTAGTGTTCCCTACAGGGAGACTGAAGCTTTCTTT. Its translation: CASSVPYRETEAFF.

The chain joins TRBV5-1 to TRBJ2-1, with 13 bases fitting TRBD2. The trim removed 4 bases at V and 8 bases at J, leaving 6 bases unmatched. The length of the CDR3 is 15 residues. Germline values: CDR1 SGHRS, CDR2 YFSETQ. CDR3 nucleotide sequence: TGCGCCAGCAGCCCACTAGCGGGGGGGGACGATGAGCAGTTCTTC. Amino acid sequence: CASSPLAGGDDEQFF.

V usage is TRBV2 and J usage is TRBJ1-1; 10 nucleotides agree with TRBD1. The CDR3 spans 13 residues. The junction had 1 base not matched to a gene; V was cut back by 6 bases and J by 3 bases. CDR1 SNHLY and CDR2 FYNNEI come from the germline V gene. The CDR3 bases are TGTGCCAGCAGGGACAGGGGGGACACTGAAGCTTTCTTT. This translates into CASRDRGDTEAFF.

The genes are TRBV6-1 and TRBJ1-1; D unclear. CDR3 length equals 13 residues. CDR1 MNHNS and CDR2 SASEGT come from the germline V gene. V was trimmed by 4 bases and J by 0 bases, leaving 6 bases between them. The CDR3 coding sequence is TGTGCCAGCAGTGTACAGTTGAACACTGAAGCTTTCTTT. Its translation is CASSVQLNTEAFF.

Points on this clone: This sample also contains other DNA sequences that code for the same CDR3. V usage is TRBV27 and J usage is TRBJ2-6; 8 bases fit TRBD1. The trim removed 4 bases at V and 2 bases at J, leaving 1 base unmatched. The CDR3 totals 15 residues. Germline assignment: CDR1 MNHEY and CDR2 SMNVEV (reference sequence). CDR3 sequence: CASSSQGAGANVLTF. CDR3 DNA: TGTGCCAGCAGTTCACAGGGGGCTGGGGCCAACGTCCTGACTTTC.

The CDR3 DNA reads as TGTGCCAGCAGCTCGGATCAGGGGATGAACACTGAAGCTTTCTTT. It codes for CASSSDQGMNTEAFF. The rearrangement links TRBV7-9 to TRBJ1-1; D may be TRBD1 (6 bases). V lost 4 bases, J lost 0 bases, and 12 bases lay in between. This CDR3 is built from 15 residues. Germline CDR1 is SEHNR and CDR2 is FQNEAQ (reference sequence).

This clone was counted once. J is TRBJ2-1 and V is TRBV11-2; D could derive from TRBD1 or TRBD2 (6 bases each). V lost 4 bases and J lost 2, with 12 bases in between. Germline V gene sequence: CDR1 SGHAT, CDR2 FQNNGV. CDR3 size: 15 residues. CDR3 amino acids: CASSWGATAYNEQFF. CDR3 DNA sequence: TGTGCCAGCAGCTGGGGGGCTACCGCCTACAATGAGCAGTTCTTC.

The chain links TRBV19 to TRBJ2-1; TRBD1 agrees at 12 bases. This CDR3 has 14 residues. The ends lost 7 bases at V and 10 bases at J; junction bases unmatched: 8. Per the germline V gene, CDR1 is LNHDA and CDR2 is SQIVND (reference sequence). The CDR3 region has the DNA TGTGCCAGTAACCCGGGACAGGGGGCAGGGGAGCAGTTCTTC. Protein sequence: CASNPGQGAGEQFF.

The chain employs TRBV7-9 and TRBJ2-7; TRBD2 matches 10 bases. Germline CDR1 and CDR2: SEHNR and FQNEAQ (reference sequence). This CDR3 is 15 amino acids long. V was pared by 6 bases and J by 7 bases, with 12 bases of the junction left unmatched. CDR3 coding DNA: TGTGCCAGCAGGCATACCTTAGCGGGGGGTCGTGAGCAGTACTTC. Protein: CASRHTLAGGREQYF.

The V gene is TRBV6-1, the J gene TRBJ1-6; no clear D. The V end was cut by 7 bases, the J end by 6 bases, with 4 bases between. Germline V gives CDR1 MNHNS, CDR2 SASEGT. The CDR3 totals 11 residues. The CDR3 loop reads CASNLNSPLHF. CDR3 nucleotides: TGTGCCAGCAACCTTAATTCACCCCTCCACTTT.

This chain joins TRBV7-2 and TRBJ1-2; D unclear. Trimming removed 1 base at V and 4 bases at J, with 13 bases between. The germline V gene has CDR1 SGHTA and CDR2 FQGNSA. The CDR3 has 15 residues. The CDR3 loop is CASSLEPASTYGYTF. CDR3 in DNA: TGTGCCAGCAGCTTAGAGCCGGCCTCAACCTATGGCTACACCTTC.

The J gene is TRBJ1-4, the V gene TRBV18, with D unclear. The V gene's germline CDR1 is KGHSH and CDR2 LQKENI. The length of the CDR3 is 13 residues. V lost 3 bases to trimming and J lost 7 bases, with 9 bases between them. CDR3 coding DNA: TGTGCCAGCTCACCCAGAGAGGGTGAAAAACTGTTTTTT. It encodes CASSPREGEKLFF. Looking up the rest from reference TRBV18 and TRBJ1-4 gives the full variable domain: NAGVMQNPRHLVRRRGQEARLRCSPMKGHSHVYWYRQLPEEGLKFMVYLQKENIIDESGMPKERFSAEFPKEGPSILRIQQVVRGDSAAYFCASSPREGEKLFFGSGTQLSVL.

This chain joins TRBV9 and TRBJ1-5; D is uncertain. The V end was cut by 1 base, the J end by 3 bases, with 5 bases between. The CDR3 extends over 13 amino acids. The germline CDR1 and CDR2 sequences are SGDLS and YYNGEE. The CDR3 coding sequence is TGTGCCAGCAGCGTAACCCCCAATCAGCCCCAGCATTTT. Translated, it gives CASSVTPNQPQHF.

The chain links TRBV18 to TRBJ2-7, with 14 bases identical to TRBD2. This CDR3 region has 18 residues. V shed 5 bases and J 7 bases; nucleotides not matched to a gene: 16. Looked up from germline, CDR1 is KGHSH and CDR2 is LQKENI. For the CDR3, the DNA is TGTGCCAGCTCATCCGACGCTACGGGACTAGCGGGAGTGGGAGAGCAGTACTTC. Its protein product is CASSSDATGLAGVGEQYF.

The chain couples TRBV6-5 to TRBJ1-5; D gene ambiguous. The V gene lost 0 bases and the J gene lost 5 bases, with 8 bases spanning the gap. CDR3 length: 14 residues. Germline V gene sequence: CDR1 MNHEY, CDR2 SVGAGI. CDR3 protein: CASSYSRVDQPQHF. The CDR3 nucleotides are TGTGCCAGCAGTTACTCACGGGTCGATCAGCCCCAGCATTTT.

This clone was found a few times. The chain recombines TRBV10-3 with TRBJ2-7; D may be TRBD1 (6 bases). The CDR3 consists of 15 residues. The germline V and J ends were trimmed by 10 bases and 0 bases, with 19 bases remaining between them. The germline CDR1 and CDR2 sequences are ENHRY and SYGVKD. For the CDR3, the DNA is TGTGCCACCGCCACGAGGCAGGGGAGCTCCTACGAGCAGTACTTC. Translating gives CATATRQGSSYEQYF.

The V call is TRBV10-3, the J call TRBJ2-7; either TRBD1 or TRBD2 may fit D (5 bases each). The germline V gene encodes CDR1 ENHRY and CDR2 SYGVKD. V lost 0 bases and J lost 6, with 12 bases in between. The CDR3 sequence is 14 residues long. CDR3 sequence: CAISESAGTGEQYF. The CDR3 coding sequence is TGTGCCATCAGTGAGTCTGCAGGGACGGGCGAGCAGTACTTC.

This clone was seen a single time. The chain combines TRBV27 with TRBJ2-3; D is unresolved. Germline assignment: CDR1 MNHEY and CDR2 SMNVEV (reference sequence). V was pared by 5 bases and J by 6 bases, with 9 bases between. The CDR3 is 12 amino acids. CDR3 DNA sequence: TGTGCCAGCAGTCTCCTAGGGGATACGCAGTATTTT. As protein: CASSLLGDTQYF.

The chain uses TRBV28 and TRBJ1-1, with D perhaps TRBD1 (5 bases). The V and J ends lost 6 bases and 2 bases respectively, with 10 bases between them. CDR3 length: 13 amino acids. CDR1 MDHEN and CDR2 SYDVKM come from the germline V gene. CDR3 residues: CASSRGVNTEAFF. CDR3 DNA: TGTGCCAGCAGCCGGGGGGTTAACACTGAAGCTTTCTTT.

CDR3 in DNA: TGTGCCAGCAGTGCCATCAATCAGCCCCAGCATTTT. Amino acid sequence: CASSAINQPQHF. This chain uses TRBV2 with TRBJ1-5, with unresolved D. CDR3 size: 12 residues. CDR1 is SNHLY, CDR2 FYNNEI, per germline. Deletions cut 4 bases from V and 3 bases from J, with 4 bases between.